This T cell receptor beta chain derives from a study of cytomegalovirus exposure and HLA in healthy donors. About this clone: The antigen remains undetermined.

It was with 60 Vbeta and 13 Jbeta primers that the PCR ran. The repertoire was sequenced with immunoSEQ multiplex PCR; TCRdb's copy has only in-frame clones and lacks some. The sample includes about 170,000 clones, approximately 79% of them seen just once. Findings of the study overall: Researchers reportedly found TCR beta sequences accurately predicted most subjects' HLA-A and HLA-B alleles.

Germline loops: CDR1 SGHTA, CDR2 FQGNSA. The CDR3 is made up of 16 amino acids. V lost 5 bases to trimming and J lost 2 bases; unmatched junction nucleotides: 8. This chain links TRBV7-2 with TRBJ2-1; TRBD1 matches at 8 bases. Sequences were obtained from PBMCs. The TCR was taken from a male donor in good health and CMV-seronegative. Written as DNA, the CDR3 is TGTGCCAGCAGCGAAGAGGACAGGGTAACCTACAATGAGCAGTTCTTC. This sequence encodes CASSEEDRVTYNEQFF.